The text below deals with one TCR beta chain. This sample was included in a study of blood T cell repertoires in COVID-19. The overall study: Researchers got acute and convalescent COVID-19 samples from the United States, Italy and Spain. T cells, B-cell-depleted T cells, or PBMCs supplied cDNA or gDNA.

The authors' processing: It was from reference gene primer amplification that nucleated cell counts were estimated. Using immunoSEQ multiplex PCR, the repertoire was profiled, and TCRdb retains in-frame clones only, with some absent. That table supplies the V and J calls and clone size; D and trimming were determined from the DNA. The sample consists of about 160,000 clones, under 85% of them appearing once. J gave up 8 bases and V 4 bases, and 13 bases lay outside the gene matches. CDR1 is SGHNT and CDR2 is YYREEE in the germline V gene (reference sequence). CDR3 length: 15 residues. The sequencing input was peripheral blood. The J gene is TRBJ2-3, the V gene TRBV5-4; 7 bases align to TRBD1. This TCR came from a man in his 70s who had recovered from COVID-19. CDR3 DNA: TGTGCCAGCAGCCCCCCGGGACAGAGGACAAGTACGCAGTATTTT. It yields the protein CASSPPGQRTSTQYF.